Listed below are T cell receptor beta chains from one sample, sequenced in a study of early T cells in non-severe SARS-CoV-2 infection. In TCRdb, the 5' RACE reads were re-called with MiXCR into one record per CDR3 protein. This sample yields 46,000 or so distinct CDR3 sequences, of which under 15% are seen a single time; roughly 10% belongs to the top ten. Specimen: whole blood. The receptors derive from an adult who was a healthcare worker with PCR-confirmed SARS-CoV-2 infection or an uninfected control (not recorded which). CDR3s include the opening cysteine and the closing phenylalanine or tryptophan. A D gene is named only where the DNA matches it firmly. Rows give clone size only sometimes, using once, few, many, or a class for an expanded clone.

TRBD2	TRBV27	TRBJ2-7	-	CASSFEAGYEQYF	TGTGCCAGCAGTTTCGAAGCGGGGTACGAGCAGTACTTC
TRBD1	TRBV29-1	TRBJ2-1	few	CSVDRGQGSYNEQFF	TGCAGCGTTGATAGGGGACAGGGGTCCTACAATGAGCAGTTCTTC
-	TRBV5-4	TRBJ2-3	-	CASSLAFGDTQYF	TGTGCCAGCAGCTTGGCTTTTGGAGATACGCAGTATTTT
-	TRBV15	TRBJ1-1	few	CATSRQLNTEAFF	TGTGCCACCAGCAGACAGCTGAACACTGAAGCTTTCTTT
-	TRBV5-1	TRBJ1-4	many	CASSATGSNEKLFF	TGCGCCAGCAGCGCGACAGGCTCTAATGAAAAACTGTTTTTT
-	TRBV18	TRBJ2-5	many	CASSLEETQYF	TGTGCCAGCTCACTAGAAGAGACCCAGTACTTC
TRBD1	TRBV29-1	TRBJ2-7	few	CSVEGTGMYEQYF	TGCAGCGTTGAAGGGACAGGGATGTACGAGCAGTACTTC
TRBD1	TRBV11-1	TRBJ1-4	-	CASRLTGAINEKLFF	TGTGCCAGCAGACTCACAGGGGCGATTAATGAAAAACTGTTTTTT
TRBD1	TRBV7-2	TRBJ2-2	many	CASSFATGAGELFF	TGTGCCAGCAGCTTTGCAACAGGGGCCGGGGAGCTGTTTTTT
-	TRBV29-1	TRBJ1-2	few	CSARLNYGYTF	TGCAGCGCTAGGCTCAACTATGGCTACACCTTC
-	TRBV28	TRBJ2-7	-	CASSLWSLTGSPGYEQYF	TGTGCCAGCAGTTTATGGTCCTTGACGGGGAGTCCCGGCTACGAGCAGTACTTC
-	TRBV28	TRBJ2-7	few	CASSPPGPWEQYF	TGTGCCAGCAGCCCTCCGGGCCCATGGGAGCAGTACTTC
-	TRBV29-1	TRBJ2-7	few	CSCFGAAEQYF	TGCAGCTGTTTTGGGGCAGCTGAGCAGTACTTC
TRBD2	TRBV28	TRBJ2-2	many	CAIAAGDGNTGELFF	TGTGCCATAGCAGCGGGAGACGGGAACACCGGGGAGCTGTTTTTT
-	TRBV7-9	TRBJ1-1	many	CASSPLSGGTEAFF	TGTGCCAGCAGCCCGCTGAGCGGGGGGACTGAAGCTTTCTTT
-	TRBV11-1	TRBJ2-6	many	CASSFAGANVLTF	TGTGCCAGCAGCTTTGCTGGGGCCAACGTCCTGACTTTC
-	TRBV4-2	TRBJ2-5	many	CASSRNHQETQYF	TGTGCCAGCAGCCGAAACCACCAGGAGACCCAGTACTTC
-	TRBV7-9	TRBJ1-2	many	CASSRPLQGPGYTF	TGTGCCAGCAGCCGCCCCTTACAGGGTCCTGGCTACACCTTC
-	TRBV5-1	TRBJ1-2	many	CASSYGPPRHGYTF	TGCGCCAGCAGCTACGGCCCTCCGCGGCATGGCTACACCTTC
TRBD1	TRBV5-4	TRBJ2-7	many	CASSTGGSYEQYF	TGTGCCAGCAGCACAGGGGGATCCTACGAGCAGTACTTC